The text below deals with one T cell receptor beta chain. In this sample, this clone turned up a few times. Its binding antigen is unknown. Per-nucleotide qualities are absent, and no much larger clonotype sits a single base away. The approximately 90 tumor samples underwent high-throughput TCR profiling with ImmunoSEQ. The paper's data handling went like this. Richness (unique productive sequences), clonality, evenness and relatedness were included as repertoire diversity metrics, and similarity between samples was assessed with the Bhattacharyya coefficient. Conclusions stayed consistent in a sensitivity analysis that left out TCRs with fewer than two reads. The clones in this table, taken by TCRdb from immuneACCESS, are in-frame only. Not every clone is retained; where verified, under half of the shortfall comes from an unresolved V gene, and the cause of the rest is unknown. V and J calls and clone size come straight from that table; D and trimming were deduced from the DNA. Within this sample are approximately 40,000 clones, with approximately 81% of them counted one time only. The ten largest make up around 3.3% of the sample.

V is pared back by 6 bases and J by 2 bases, with 10 bases lying between the germline termini. The germline V gene (reference sequence) provides CDR1 MNHEY and CDR2 SMNVEV. The CDR3 runs 13 amino acids, cysteine and phenylalanine included. Left in the record is the CDR3 DNA by itself, 39 bases read in frame from the first base. This sample is drawn from a study of high-grade serous ovarian cancer treatment subgroups (dated by TCRdb to about 2021). About the full investigation: Sequencing yielded a mean of about 13,000 reads and 7,000 to 9,000 unique TCR beta rearrangements per sample. The study examined TCR beta repertoires in high-grade serous ovarian cancer patients who were grouped under a laparoscopic triage algorithm by complete gross resection or by neoadjuvant chemotherapy response. The approximately 30-patient cohort included around ten patients with no residual disease after primary surgery (R0), around ten excellent NACT responders, and around ten poor NACT responders. Each patient contributed one primary tumor and two metastatic tumor samples, giving approximately 91 samples in total.

Collection of tumor samples took place before definitive surgery or chemotherapy. The MD Anderson Biospecimen Extraction Resource handled genomic DNA extraction, while the MD Anderson Cancer Genomics Laboratory carried out the TCR sequencing. Overall study results and their limits: Because bulk tumor TCR sequencing provided no spatial information, insight into HGSC tumor complexity and diversity was limited. TCR repertoire analyses were focused on CDR3, and CDR1 and CDR2 were not analyzed. Repertoire similarity ranging from roughly 0.1 to 0.79 was observed between tumors from the same patient, whereas almost no similarity was observed between different patients. TCR clonal relatedness correlated positively with neoantigen level and, by trend, with copy number variation and mutation load from whole-genome sequencing.

This receptor was obtained from a human donor with high-grade serous ovarian cancer. Sample: tumor tissue. The rearranged chain carries TRBV27 and TRBJ1-1, with an unclear D gene assignment. The bases are TGTGCCAGCAGCGTCGGGGTAAACACTGAAGCTTTCTTT. This encodes CASSVGVNTEAFF.